The 8 T cell receptor beta chains in this list originate from one sample, sequenced in a study of cytomegalovirus exposure and HLA in healthy donors (dated by TCRdb to 2016 to 2017). Receptors were amplified or captured by the immunoSEQ multiplex PCR assay. A mixture of 60 forward primers for TCR Vbeta segments and 13 reverse primers for TCR Jbeta segments was used in the multiplex PCR. This is the immuneACCESS table as TCRdb keeps it, with only in-frame sequences that have V and J called. A part of the clones is gone; compared with another copy, unresolved V genes explain less than half, and the rest is unexplained. For this sample there are around 140,000 clones; roughly 79% appear just once. The top ten hold approximately 1.6% of the sample. The sample taken for sequencing was PBMCs. The receptors were gathered from a woman under 30 in good health and CMV-seronegative.

This sequence joins TRBV5-6 and TRBJ1-1, with 9 bases aligning to TRBD1. J gave up 3 bases and V 5 bases, and 5 bases lay outside the gene matches. There are 14 residues in the CDR3. Germline V gene data show CDR1 as SGHDT and CDR2 as YYEEEE. CDR3 DNA sequence: TGTGCCAGCAGGCTACAGGGGGCGGACACTGAAGCTTTCTTT. This translates into CASRLQGADTEAFF. Complete variable domain (other parts from reference TRBV5-6 and TRBJ1-1): DAGVTQSPTHLIKTRGQQVTLRCSPKSGHDTVSWYQQALGQGPQFIFQYYEEEERQRGNFPDRFSGHQFPNYSSELNVNALLLGDSALYLCASRLQGADTEAFFGQGTRLTVV.

In this sample, this clone turned up once. The genes are TRBV2 and TRBJ1-1; no clear D. Germline lookup yields CDR1 SNHLY and CDR2 FYNNEI. Trimming took off 10 bases at V and 5 bases at J, with 14 bases between the two ends. This CDR3 has 12 residues. The DNA for the CDR3 is TGTGCCATCCGGGTAATTGAGACTGAAGCTTTCTTT. Protein product: CAIRVIETEAFF. Variable domain in full (rest from reference TRBV2 and TRBJ1-1): EPEVTQTPSHQVTQMGQEVILRCVPISNHLYFYWYRQILGQKVEFLVSFYNNEISEKSEIFDDQFSVERPDGSNFTLKIRSTKLEDSAMYFCAIRVIETEAFFGQGTRLTVV.

The rearrangement links TRBV10-2 to TRBJ2-1; tentatively, D is TRBD2 (6 bases). CDR3 length equals 15 residues. CDR1 and CDR2 (germline): WSHSY, SAAADI. Trimming took off 4 bases at V and 6 bases at J, with 16 bases between the two ends. Here the CDR3 DNA reads TGCGCCAGCAGTGGAGCCACTAGCACTGGCAATGAGCAGTTCTTC. It yields the protein CASSGATSTGNEQFF.

The chain recombines TRBV9 with TRBJ2-7; D might be TRBD2 (6 bases). With 4 bases removed from V and 0 bases from J, the gap between germline ends came to 14 bases. CDR1 and CDR2 from the germline V gene are SGDLS and YYNGEE. This CDR3 is 15 amino acids long. CDR3 sequence reads: CASSPTRLGSYEQYF. The CDR3 DNA is TGTGCCAGCAGCCCCACGCGACTAGGCTCCTACGAGCAGTACTTC.

This clone has only a few counts. The rearrangement links TRBV27 to TRBJ2-3, with TRBD1 as a possible D gene (5 bases). The CDR3 extends over 11 amino acids. Germline loops: CDR1 MNHEY, CDR2 SMNVEV (reference sequence). V was shortened by 8 bases and J by 5 bases, with 8 bases between the two germline ends. CDR3 sequence: CASLREDTQYF. Here the CDR3 DNA reads TGTGCCAGCCTCAGGGAAGATACGCAGTATTTT.

As for this clone: An end of the junction differs from the germline gene, which may be a read error. The rearrangement links TRBV6-1 to TRBJ2-7; D remains unclear. Per germline, CDR1 MNHNS and CDR2 SASEGT. The CDR3 is 18 amino acids. CDR3 coding DNA: TGTGCCATCAGTGATCGCCGCCGCGGTTACCGGCCCTCCTACGAGCAGTACTTC. It yields the protein CAISDRRRGYRPSYEQYF.

The chain uses TRBV7-9 and TRBJ1-5; D call uncertain. The CDR3 runs 12 residues. CDR1 is SEHNR, CDR2 FQNEAQ, per germline (reference sequence). The V gene lost 5 bases and the J gene lost 7 bases, with 9 bases spanning the gap. CDR3 DNA sequence: TGTGCCAGCAGCCTCCCCCCCCAGCCCCAGCATTTT. Protein product: CASSLPPQPQHF.

The J gene is TRBJ2-1, the V gene TRBV7-6; TRBD2 matches 7 bases. Per the germline V gene, CDR1 is SGHVS and CDR2 is FNYEAQ. This CDR3 has 14 residues. Trimming at V came to 3 bases and at J to 3 bases, leaving 2 bases not matched to a gene. The CDR3 here is CASSLSGGYNEQFF. The CDR3 DNA sequence: TGTGCCAGCAGCTTGTCGGGAGGCTACAATGAGCAGTTCTTC.